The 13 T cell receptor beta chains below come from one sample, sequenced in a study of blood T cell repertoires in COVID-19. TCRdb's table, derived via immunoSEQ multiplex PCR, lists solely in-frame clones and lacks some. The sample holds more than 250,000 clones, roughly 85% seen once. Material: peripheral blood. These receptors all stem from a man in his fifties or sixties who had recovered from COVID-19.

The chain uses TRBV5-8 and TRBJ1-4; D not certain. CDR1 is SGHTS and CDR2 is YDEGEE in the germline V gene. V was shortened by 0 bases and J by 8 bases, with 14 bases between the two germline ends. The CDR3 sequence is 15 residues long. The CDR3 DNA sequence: TGTGCCAGCAGCTTGGCCGACGCGGGGAGGGAAAAACTGTTTTTT. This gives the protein CASSLADAGREKLFF. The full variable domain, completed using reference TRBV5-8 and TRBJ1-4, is EAGVTQSPTHLIKTRGQQATLRCSPISGHTSVYWYQQALGLGLQFLLWYDEGEERNRGNFPPRFSGRQFPNYSSELNVNALELEDSALYLCASSLADAGREKLFFGSGTQLSVL.

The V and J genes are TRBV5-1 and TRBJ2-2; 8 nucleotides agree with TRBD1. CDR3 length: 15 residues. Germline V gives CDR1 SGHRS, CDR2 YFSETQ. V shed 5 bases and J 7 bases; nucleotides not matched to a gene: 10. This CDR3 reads CASRATGGTSGELFF. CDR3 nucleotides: TGCGCCAGCAGGGCAACAGGGGGGACCAGCGGGGAGCTGTTTTTT.

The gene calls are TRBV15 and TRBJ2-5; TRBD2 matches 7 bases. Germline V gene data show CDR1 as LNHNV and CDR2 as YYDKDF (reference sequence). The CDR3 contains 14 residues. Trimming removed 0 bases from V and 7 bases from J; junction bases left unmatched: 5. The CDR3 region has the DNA TGTGCCACCAGCAGAGAGAGGGAGGGTGGGACCCAGTACTTC. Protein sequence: CATSREREGGTQYF.

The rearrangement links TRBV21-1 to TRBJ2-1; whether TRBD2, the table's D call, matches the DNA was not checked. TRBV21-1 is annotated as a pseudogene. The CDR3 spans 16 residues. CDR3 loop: CASRWGTSECRSEQFF. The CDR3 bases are TGTGCCAGCAGATGGGGGACTAGCGAATGTCGTAGTGAGCAGTTCTTC.

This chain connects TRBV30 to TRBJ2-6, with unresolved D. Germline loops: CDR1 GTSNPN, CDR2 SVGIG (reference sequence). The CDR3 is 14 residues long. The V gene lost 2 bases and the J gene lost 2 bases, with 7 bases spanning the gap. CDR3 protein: CAWSQDTGANVLTF. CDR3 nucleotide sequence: TGTGCCTGGAGTCAAGACACTGGGGCCAACGTCCTGACTTTC. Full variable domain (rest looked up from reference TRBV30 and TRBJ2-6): SQTIHQWPATLVQPVGSPLSLECTVEGTSNPNLYWYRQAAGRGLQLLFYSVGIGQISSEVPQNLSASRPQDRQFILSSKKLLLSDSGFYLCAWSQDTGANVLTFGAGSRLTVL.

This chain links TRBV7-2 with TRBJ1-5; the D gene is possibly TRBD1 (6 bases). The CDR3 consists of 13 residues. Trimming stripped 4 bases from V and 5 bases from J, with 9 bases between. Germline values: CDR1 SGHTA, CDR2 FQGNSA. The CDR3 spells CASSSDRHQPQHF. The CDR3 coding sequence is TGTGCCAGCAGCTCCGACAGGCATCAGCCCCAGCATTTT.

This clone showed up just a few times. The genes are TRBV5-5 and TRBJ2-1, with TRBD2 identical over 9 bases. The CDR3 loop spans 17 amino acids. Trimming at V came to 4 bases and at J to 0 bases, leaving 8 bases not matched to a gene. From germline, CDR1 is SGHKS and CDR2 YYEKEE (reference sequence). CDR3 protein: CASSLRTSASSYNEQFF. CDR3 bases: TGTGCCAGCAGCCTGAGGACTAGCGCAAGCTCCTACAATGAGCAGTTCTTC.

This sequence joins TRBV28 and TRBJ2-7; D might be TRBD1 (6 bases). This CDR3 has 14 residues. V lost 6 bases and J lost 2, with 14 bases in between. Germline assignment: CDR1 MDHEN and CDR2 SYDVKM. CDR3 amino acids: CASRRGTPPYEQYF. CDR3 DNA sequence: TGTGCCAGCAGGAGGGGGACACCCCCCTACGAGCAGTACTTC.

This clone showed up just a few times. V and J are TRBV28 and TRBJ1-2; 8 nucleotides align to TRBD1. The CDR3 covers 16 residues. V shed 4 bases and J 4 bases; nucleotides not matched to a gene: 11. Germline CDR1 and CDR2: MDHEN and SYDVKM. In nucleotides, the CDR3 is TGTGCCAGCAGTTCCGGGGCTACCGGACAGGGCTATGGCTACACCTTC. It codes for CASSSGATGQGYGYTF.

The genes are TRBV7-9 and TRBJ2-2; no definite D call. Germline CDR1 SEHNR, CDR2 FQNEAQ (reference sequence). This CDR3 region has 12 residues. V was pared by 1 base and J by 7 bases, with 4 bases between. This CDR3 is CASSLVGGELFF. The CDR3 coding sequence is TGTGCCAGCAGCTTAGTCGGCGGGGAGCTGTTTTTT.

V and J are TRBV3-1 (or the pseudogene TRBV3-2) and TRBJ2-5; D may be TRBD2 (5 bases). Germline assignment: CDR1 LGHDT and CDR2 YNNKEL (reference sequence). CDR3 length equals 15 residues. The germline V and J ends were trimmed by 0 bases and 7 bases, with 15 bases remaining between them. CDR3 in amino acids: CASSQDVANGRTQYF. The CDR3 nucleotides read TGTGCCAGCAGCCAAGATGTCGCTAATGGGAGGACCCAGTACTTC.

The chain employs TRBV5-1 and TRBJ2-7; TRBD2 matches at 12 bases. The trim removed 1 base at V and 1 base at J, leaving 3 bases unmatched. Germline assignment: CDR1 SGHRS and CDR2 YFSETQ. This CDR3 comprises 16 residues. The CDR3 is CASSLSGLAGSYEQYF. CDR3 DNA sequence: TGCGCCAGCAGCTTGTCCGGACTAGCGGGGTCCTACGAGCAGTACTTC. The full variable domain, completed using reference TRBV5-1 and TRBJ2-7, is KAGVTQTPRYLIKTRGQQVTLSCSPISGHRSVSWYQQTPGQGLQFLFEYFSETQRNKGNFPGRFSGRQFSNSRSEMNVSTLELGDSALYLCASSLSGLAGSYEQYFGPGTRLTVT.

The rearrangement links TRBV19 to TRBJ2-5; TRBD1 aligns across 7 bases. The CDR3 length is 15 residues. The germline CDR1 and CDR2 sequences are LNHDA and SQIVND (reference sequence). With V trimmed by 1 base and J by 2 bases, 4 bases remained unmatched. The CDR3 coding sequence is TGTGCCAGTAGTATAGTCGGGACAGCTCAAGAGACCCAGTACTTC. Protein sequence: CASSIVGTAQETQYF.